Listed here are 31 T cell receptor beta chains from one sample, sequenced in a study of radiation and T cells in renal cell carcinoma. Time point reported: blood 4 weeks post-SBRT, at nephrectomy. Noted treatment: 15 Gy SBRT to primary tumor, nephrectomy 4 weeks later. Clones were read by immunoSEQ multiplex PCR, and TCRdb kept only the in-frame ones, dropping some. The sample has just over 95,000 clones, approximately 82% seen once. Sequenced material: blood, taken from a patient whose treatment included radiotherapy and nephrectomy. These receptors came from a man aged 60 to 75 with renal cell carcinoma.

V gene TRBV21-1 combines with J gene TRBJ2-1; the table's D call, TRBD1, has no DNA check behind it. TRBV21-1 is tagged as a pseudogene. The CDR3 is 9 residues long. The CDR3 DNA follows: TGTGCCAGTTCACAGGATAAGTTCTTC. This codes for CASSQDKFF.

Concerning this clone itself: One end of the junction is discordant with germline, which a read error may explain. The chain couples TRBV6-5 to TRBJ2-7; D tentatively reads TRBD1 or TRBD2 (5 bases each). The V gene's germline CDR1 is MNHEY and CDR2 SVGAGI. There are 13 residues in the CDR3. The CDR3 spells CVSRDPLLDEQYF. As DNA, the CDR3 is TGTGTCAGCAGGGACCCCCTTTTGGACGAGCAGTACTTC.

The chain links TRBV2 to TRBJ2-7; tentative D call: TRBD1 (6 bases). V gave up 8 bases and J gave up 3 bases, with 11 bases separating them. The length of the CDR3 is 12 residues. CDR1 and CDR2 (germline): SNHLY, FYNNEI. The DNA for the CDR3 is TGTGCCAGCGGTGGGGGCGTCTACGAGCAGTACTTC. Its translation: CASGGGVYEQYF. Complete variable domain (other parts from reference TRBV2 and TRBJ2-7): EPEVTQTPSHQVTQMGQEVILRCVPISNHLYFYWYRQILGQKVEFLVSFYNNEISEKSEIFDDQFSVERPDGSNFTLKIRSTKLEDSAMYFCASGGGVYEQYFGPGTRLTVT.

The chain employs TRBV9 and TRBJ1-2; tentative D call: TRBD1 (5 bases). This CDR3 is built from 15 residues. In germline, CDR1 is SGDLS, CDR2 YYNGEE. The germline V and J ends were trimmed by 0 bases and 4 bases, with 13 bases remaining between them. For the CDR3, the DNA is TGTGCCAGCAGCGTAGGGAGAGGGGCGGGCTATGGCTACACCTTC. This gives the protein CASSVGRGAGYGYTF.

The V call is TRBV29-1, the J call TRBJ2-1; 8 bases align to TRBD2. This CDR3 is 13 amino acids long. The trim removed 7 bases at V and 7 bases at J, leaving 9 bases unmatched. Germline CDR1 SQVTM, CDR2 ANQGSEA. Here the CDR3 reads CSAPLAGQNEQFF. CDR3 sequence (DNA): TGCAGCGCCCCCCTAGCGGGTCAGAATGAGCAGTTCTTC.

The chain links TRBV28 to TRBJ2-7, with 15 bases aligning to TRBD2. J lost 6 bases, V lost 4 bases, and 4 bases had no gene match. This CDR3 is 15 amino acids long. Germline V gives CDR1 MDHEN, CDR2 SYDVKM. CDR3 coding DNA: TGTGCCAGCAGTTCCGGGACTAGCGGGAGGCGCGAGCAGTACTTC. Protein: CASSSGTSGRREQYF.

As DNA, the CDR3 is TGCAGCGTTGGACAGTCCTACGAGCAGTACTTC. It codes for CSVGQSYEQYF. V is TRBV29-1 and J is TRBJ2-7; maybe TRBD1 (5 bases). Germline CDR1 and CDR2: SQVTM and ANQGSEA. CDR3 length: 11 residues. With 4 bases removed from V and 1 base from J, the gap between germline ends came to 5 bases.

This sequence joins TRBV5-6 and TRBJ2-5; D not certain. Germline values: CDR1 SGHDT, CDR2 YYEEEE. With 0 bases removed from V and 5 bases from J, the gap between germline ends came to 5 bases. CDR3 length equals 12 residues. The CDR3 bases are TGTGCCAGCAGCTTGGATAGGGAGACCCAGTACTTC. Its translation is CASSLDRETQYF.

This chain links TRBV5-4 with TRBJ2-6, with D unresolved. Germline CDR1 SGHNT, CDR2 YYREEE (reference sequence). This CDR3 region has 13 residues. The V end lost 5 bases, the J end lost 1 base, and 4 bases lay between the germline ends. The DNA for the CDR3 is TGTGCCAGCAGACAGTCTGGGGCCAACGTCCTGACTTTC. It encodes CASRQSGANVLTF. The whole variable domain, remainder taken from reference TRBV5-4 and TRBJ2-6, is ETGVTQSPTHLIKTRGQQVTLRCSSQSGHNTVSWYQQALGQGPQFIFQYYREEENGRGNFPPRFSGLQFPNYSSELNVNALELDDSALYLCASRQSGANVLTFGAGSRLTVL.

The CDR3 reads CASSPRGLAETTGELFF. CDR3 nucleotides: TGCGCCAGCAGCCCCCGGGGACTAGCGGAGACGACCGGGGAGCTGTTTTTT. This chain links TRBV5-1 with TRBJ2-2; 11 bases match TRBD2. The CDR3 is 17 amino acids. V shed 4 bases and J 5 bases; nucleotides not matched to a gene: 10. Per germline, CDR1 SGHRS and CDR2 YFSETQ.

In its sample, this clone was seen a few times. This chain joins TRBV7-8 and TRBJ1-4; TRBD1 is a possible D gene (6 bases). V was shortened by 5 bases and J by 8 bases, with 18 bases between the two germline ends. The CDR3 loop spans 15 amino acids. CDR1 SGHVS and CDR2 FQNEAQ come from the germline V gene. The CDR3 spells CASSIPKGGGEKLFF. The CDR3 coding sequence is TGTGCCAGCAGCATACCGAAAGGGGGGGGCGAAAAACTGTTTTTT.

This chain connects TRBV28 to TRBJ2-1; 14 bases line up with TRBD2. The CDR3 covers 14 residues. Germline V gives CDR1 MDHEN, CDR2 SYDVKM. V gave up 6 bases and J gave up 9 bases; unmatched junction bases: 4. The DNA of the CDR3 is TGTGCCAGCAGGACTAGCGGGAGGGCCGGTGAGCAGTTCTTC. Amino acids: CASRTSGRAGEQFF.

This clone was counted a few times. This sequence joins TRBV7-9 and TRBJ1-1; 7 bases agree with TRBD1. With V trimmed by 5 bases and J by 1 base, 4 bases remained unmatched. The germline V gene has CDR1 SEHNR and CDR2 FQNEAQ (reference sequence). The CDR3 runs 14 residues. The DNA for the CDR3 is TGTGCCAGCAGCCGACAGGGACCGAACACTGAAGCTTTCTTT. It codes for CASSRQGPNTEAFF.

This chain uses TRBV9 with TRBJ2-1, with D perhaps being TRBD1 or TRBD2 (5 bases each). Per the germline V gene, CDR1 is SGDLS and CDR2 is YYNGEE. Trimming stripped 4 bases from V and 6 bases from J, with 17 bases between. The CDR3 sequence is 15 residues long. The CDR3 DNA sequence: TGTGCCAGCAGCCTCCAGGGAAGAGAGGGCAATGAGCAGTTCTTC. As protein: CASSLQGREGNEQFF.

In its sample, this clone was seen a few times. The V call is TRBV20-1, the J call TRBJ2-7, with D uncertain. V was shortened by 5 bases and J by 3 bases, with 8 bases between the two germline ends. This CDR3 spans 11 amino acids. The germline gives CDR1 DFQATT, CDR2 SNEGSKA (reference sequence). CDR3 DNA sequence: TGCAGTGCTCCTGAGCTCTACGAGCAGTACTTC. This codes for CSAPELYEQYF.

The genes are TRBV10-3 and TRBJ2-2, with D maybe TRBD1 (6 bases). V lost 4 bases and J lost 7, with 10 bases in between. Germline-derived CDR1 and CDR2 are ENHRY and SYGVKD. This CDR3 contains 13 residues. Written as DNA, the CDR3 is TGTGCCATCAGTGGCAGGGGAGTCGGGGAGCTGTTTTTT. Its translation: CAISGRGVGELFF.

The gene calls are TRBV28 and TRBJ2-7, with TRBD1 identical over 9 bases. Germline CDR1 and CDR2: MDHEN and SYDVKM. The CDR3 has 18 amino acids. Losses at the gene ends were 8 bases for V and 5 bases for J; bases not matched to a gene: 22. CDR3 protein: CASAVLGQGGQVLDEQYF. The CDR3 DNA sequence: TGTGCCAGCGCCGTCCTGGGACAGGGCGGGCAGGTTTTGGACGAGCAGTACTTC.

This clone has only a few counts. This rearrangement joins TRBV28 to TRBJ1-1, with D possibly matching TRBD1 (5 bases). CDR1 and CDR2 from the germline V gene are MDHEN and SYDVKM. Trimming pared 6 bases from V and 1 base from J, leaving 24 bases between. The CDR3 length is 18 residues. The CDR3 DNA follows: TGTGCCAGCAGGGCAATCCGGGGGGGTCTGGCCAGGAACACTGAAGCTTTCTTT. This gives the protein CASRAIRGGLARNTEAFF.

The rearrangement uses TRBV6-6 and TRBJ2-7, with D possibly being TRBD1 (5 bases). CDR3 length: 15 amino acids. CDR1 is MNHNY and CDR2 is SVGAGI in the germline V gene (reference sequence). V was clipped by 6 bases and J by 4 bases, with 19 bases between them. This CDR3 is CASRRDRVEIYEQYF. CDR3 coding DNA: TGTGCCAGCAGGAGAGACAGAGTCGAGATTTACGAGCAGTACTTC.

CDR3: CASSFFGGRAVSYNEQFF. DNA for the CDR3: TGTGCCAGCAGTTTTTTTGGCGGGAGGGCCGTATCCTACAATGAGCAGTTCTTC. This rearrangement joins TRBV27 to TRBJ2-1; 9 bases are shared with TRBD2. This CDR3 region has 18 residues. V trimming: 3 bases; J trimming: 1 base; junction bases outside the gene matches: 10. Germline loops: CDR1 MNHEY, CDR2 SMNVEV (reference sequence).

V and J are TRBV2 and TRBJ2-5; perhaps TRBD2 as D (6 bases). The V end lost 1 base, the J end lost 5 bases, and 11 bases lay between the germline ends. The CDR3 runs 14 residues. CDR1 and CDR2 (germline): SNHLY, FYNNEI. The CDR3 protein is CASSEGLDGETQYF. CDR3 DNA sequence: TGTGCCAGCAGTGAAGGACTAGATGGGGAGACCCAGTACTTC.

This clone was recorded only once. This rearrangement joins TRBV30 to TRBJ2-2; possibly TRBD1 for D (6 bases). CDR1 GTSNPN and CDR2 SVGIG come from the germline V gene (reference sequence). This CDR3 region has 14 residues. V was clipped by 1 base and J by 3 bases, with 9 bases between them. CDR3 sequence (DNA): TGTGCCTGGAGTGCGGACAGTTACACCGGGGAGCTGTTTTTT. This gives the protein CAWSADSYTGELFF. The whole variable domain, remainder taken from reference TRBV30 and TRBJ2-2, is SQTIHQWPATLVQPVGSPLSLECTVEGTSNPNLYWYRQAAGRGLQLLFYSVGIGQISSEVPQNLSASRPQDRQFILSSKKLLLSDSGFYLCAWSADSYTGELFFGEGSRLTVL.

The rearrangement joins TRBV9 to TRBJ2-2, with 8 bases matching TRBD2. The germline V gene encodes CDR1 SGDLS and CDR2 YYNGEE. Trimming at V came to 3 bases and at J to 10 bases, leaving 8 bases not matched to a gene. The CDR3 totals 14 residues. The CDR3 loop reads CASSAVLAAEELFF. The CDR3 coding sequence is TGTGCCAGCAGCGCGGTACTAGCGGCGGAGGAGCTGTTTTTT.

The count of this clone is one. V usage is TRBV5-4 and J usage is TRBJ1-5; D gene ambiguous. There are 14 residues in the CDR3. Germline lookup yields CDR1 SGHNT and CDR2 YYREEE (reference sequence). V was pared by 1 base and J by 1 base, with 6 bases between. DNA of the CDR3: TGTGCCAGCAGCTTGTCGGGGAGCAATCAGCCCCAGCATTTT. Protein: CASSLSGSNQPQHF.

The CDR3 here is CASSFGTSGDNEQFF. CDR3 coding DNA: TGCGCCAGCAGCTTCGGGACTAGCGGAGACAATGAGCAGTTCTTC. The genes are TRBV5-1 and TRBJ2-1; 11 bases are shared with TRBD2. The CDR3 extends over 15 amino acids. Trimming cost V 2 bases and J 5 bases; bases outside gene matches: 3. Per the germline V gene, CDR1 is SGHRS and CDR2 is YFSETQ.

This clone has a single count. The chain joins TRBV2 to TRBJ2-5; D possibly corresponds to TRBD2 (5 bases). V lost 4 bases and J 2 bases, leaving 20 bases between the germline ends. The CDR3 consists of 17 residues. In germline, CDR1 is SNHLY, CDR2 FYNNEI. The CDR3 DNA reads TGTGCCAGCAGTGTATCACCCCTGAGGGTACGACAAGAGACCCAGTACTTC. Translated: CASSVSPLRVRQETQYF.

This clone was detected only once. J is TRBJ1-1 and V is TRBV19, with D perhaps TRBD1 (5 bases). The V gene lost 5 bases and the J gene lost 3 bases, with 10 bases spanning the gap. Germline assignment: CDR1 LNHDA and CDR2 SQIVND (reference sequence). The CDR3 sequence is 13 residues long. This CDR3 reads CASSARGDTEAFF. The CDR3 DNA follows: TGTGCCAGTAGTGCCCGGGGGGACACTGAAGCTTTCTTT.

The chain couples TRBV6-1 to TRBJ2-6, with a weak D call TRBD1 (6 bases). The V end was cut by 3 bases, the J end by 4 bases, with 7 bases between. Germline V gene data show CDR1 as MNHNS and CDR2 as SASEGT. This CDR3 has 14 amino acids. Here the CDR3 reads CASSDGTGANVLTF. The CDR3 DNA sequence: TGTGCCAGCAGTGATGGGACAGGGGCCAACGTCCTGACTTTC.

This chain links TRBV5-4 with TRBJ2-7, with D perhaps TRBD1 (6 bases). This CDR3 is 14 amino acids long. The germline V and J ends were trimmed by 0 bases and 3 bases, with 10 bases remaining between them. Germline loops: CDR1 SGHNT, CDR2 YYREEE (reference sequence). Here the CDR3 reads CASSLDRDNYEQYF. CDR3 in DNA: TGTGCCAGCAGCTTGGACAGGGACAACTACGAGCAGTACTTC.

The CDR3 is CASSPRGGASGSADTQYF. The CDR3 DNA reads TGCGCCAGCAGCCCCCGGGGGGGAGCTAGCGGGAGCGCAGATACGCAGTATTTT. This sequence joins TRBV4-1 and TRBJ2-3, with 10 nucleotides matching TRBD2. V lost 4 bases and J lost 4; bases outside the gene matches: 14. Germline V gene lookup returns CDR1 MGHRA and CDR2 YSYEKL. The CDR3 totals 18 residues.

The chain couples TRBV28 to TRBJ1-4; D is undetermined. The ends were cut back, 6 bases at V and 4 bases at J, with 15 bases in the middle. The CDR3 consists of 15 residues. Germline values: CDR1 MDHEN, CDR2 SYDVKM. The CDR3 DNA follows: TGTGCCAGCAGCCATCCCGGGGTAGATAATGAAAAACTGTTTTTT. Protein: CASSHPGVDNEKLFF.